This T cell receptor (beta chain) was profiled in a study of T cells in Graves' hyperthyroidism and ophthalmopathy (dated by TCRdb to between 2019 and 2020). Turning to the overall study: Peripheral blood samples were taken at the time of initial diagnosis, prior to any treatment. The study also compared thyroid tissue and blood T-cell repertoires from five or six Graves' hyperthyroidism patients. The 85 to 100 discovery patients were randomly split 7:3 into training and test sets. TCR Vbeta CDR3 sequencing of 140 or so peripheral blood samples (under 45 ophthalmopathy, 75 or so hyperthyroidism and roughly 17 progressor patients) is reported in the paper. Whether ophthalmopathy could be predicted prospectively was tested in an independent validation cohort made up of fewer than 20 hyperthyroidism patients plus 17 patients who later progressed to ophthalmopathy. Following sampling, methimazole starting at 30 mg daily was given to hyperthyroidism patients, and high-dose intravenous methylprednisolone was given to ophthalmopathy patients. To identify TCR V-J signatures that set the groups apart, the researchers used a discovery cohort of 90 to 100 patients, made up of 40 to 45 with Graves' ophthalmopathy and some 56 with stable Graves' hyperthyroidism. Study-wide findings and limitations: In cross-validation, a model built on a 13 V-J signature told ophthalmopathy apart from stable hyperthyroidism with over 85% sensitivity and roughly 81% specificity, and in testing the same model reached 80%/75%. Sample size was not statistically predetermined, and investigators were not blinded to group allocation. Most expanded thyroid clonotypes (frequency above 0.001) were also detected in blood, suggesting blood repertoires may reflect thyroid immune responses. In validation, progression to ophthalmopathy was predicted by the model with more than 65% sensitivity and under 85% specificity, a median of 6.5 months before onset.

Of note for this clonotype: Its antigen is unknown. Base qualities are not at hand, and no much larger clone is one base apart.

The CDR3 runs 15 amino acids, cysteine and phenylalanine included. The DNA shown is the 45-base CDR3, in frame from base 1. V loses 4 bases at its end and J loses 4 bases; junction bases beyond the gene matches: 6. In the germline V gene (reference sequence), CDR1 corresponds to SEHNR and CDR2 to FQNEAQ. Stable Graves' hyperthyroidism was defined as no progression to ophthalmopathy during 18 months of follow-up. Hyperthyroidism patients were newly diagnosed, with disease duration under 2 months, and aged 18 to 65 years. Patients with uncontrolled infections, other autoimmune diseases, pregnancy or lactation were excluded. Diagnoses were based on clinical symptoms, serum thyroxine and TRAb, thyroid ultrasound and orbital computed tomography. Ficoll-Paque density gradient centrifugation was used to isolate PBMCs from around 10 ml of fresh peripheral blood. Total RNA was extracted with Trizol reagent, and quality was checked on an Agilent 2100 Bioanalyzer.

The TCR beta CDR3 regions were amplified from the RNA transcripts. A first-round RT-PCR of the TCR CDR3 used the HTBI primer set with the Qiagen OneStep RT-PCR kit. Libraries were constructed in a second round of multiplex PCR, after which size selection and purification were performed. Paired-end sequencing of the libraries was performed with 100 bp reads on an Illumina HiSeq2000. Processing in the source paper ran as follows. SOAPnuke was used to process the raw data, with reads discarded if the reads contained adapters or uncalled bases, had a mean Phred below 15, or lacked an exact constant-primer or identifier match. COPE v1.2.5 was used to merge high-quality paired reads, and clonotypes were defined as unique nucleotide sequences. MiTCR v1.1 was used to align the clonotypes against IMGT TRBV, TRBD and TRBJ reference segments. Analysis was restricted to V-J combinations with a frequency above 0.0001, which covered 98% to 99.2% of repertoires. The TCS score was defined as F50 (clonal expansion) divided by E x V (chaos), with BLOSUM62-based TCRdist calculated between CDR3 peptides within each V-J. Welch's t-statistics and random forest reduced 500 to 650 V-J features to around 14, which were used in a naive Bayes classifier (R e1071). TCRdb handled the public reads itself, with Q25 trimming in fastp and clone calling in MiXCR, and kept productive beta chains. Each record represents a unique CDR3 protein, reported with the most common genes and DNA among its rows. TCRdb, not the original authors, processed these V and J calls. This sample has about 300,000 distinct CDR3 sequences in its table, and around 16% of those were observed once. The ten largest clones represent 33% of the sample.

The receptor's source is a man aged 30 to 39 with Graves' hyperthyroidism. Sequenced material: blood. The chain is encoded by TRBV7-9 joined to TRBJ2-7, with TRBD2 identical over 11 junction bases. The DNA reads as follows: TGTGCCAGCAGCTCACCGGGACTAGCGGAGTACGAGCAGTACTTC. Translated, this is CASSSPGLAEYEQYF.